This T cell receptor beta chain appears in the sequencing data of a study of OX40 agonist ivuxolimab in advanced cancers. Study summary: Patients' therapy was ivuxolimab, an antibody that acts as an agonist of OX40 (CD134). Dose-escalation patients had hepatocellular carcinoma, melanoma, renal cell or head and neck cancer. Study outcomes and limitations: Relatively little clonal expansion, among the lowest observed, appeared in partial responders at 0.1-3.0 mg/kg.

Germline assignment: CDR1 SGHNT and CDR2 YYREEE (reference sequence). The CDR3 runs 16 residues. V lost 3 bases, J lost 0 bases, and 13 bases lay in between. This clone was counted between two and nine times. Its antigen is currently unknown. Produced via immunoSEQ multiplex PCR; TCRdb's table is partial and in-frame only. There are approximately 18,000 clones in the sample; over 75% occur only once, and 25% to 35% lies in the top ten. This TCR derives from an adult with an advanced solid tumor such as melanoma, head and neck, liver or kidney cancer. The chain uses TRBV5-4 and TRBJ1-5; D is unclear. The sample consisted of CD4+ or CD8+ T cells sorted from blood, taken in a trial of the OX40 agonist ivuxolimab. The chain's CDR3 is CASSSDGEYSNQPQHF. The CDR3 region has the DNA TGTGCCAGCAGCTCAGACGGGGAATATAGCAATCAGCCCCAGCATTTT. Full variable domain (outside the CDR3, taken from reference TRBV5-4 and TRBJ1-5): ETGVTQSPTHLIKTRGQQVTLRCSSQSGHNTVSWYQQALGQGPQFIFQYYREEENGRGNFPPRFSGLQFPNYSSELNVNALELDDSALYLCASSSDGEYSNQPQHFGDGTRLSIL.